The next 11 T cell receptor beta chains were all read from a single sample in a study of blood T cell repertoires in COVID-19. Produced via immunoSEQ multiplex PCR; TCRdb's table is partial and in-frame only. The sample holds 120,000 or so clones, around 89% seen once. The sample taken for sequencing was peripheral blood. These receptors were collected from a man over 45 with acute or convalescent COVID-19.

V is TRBV7-2 and J is TRBJ2-7, with D possibly matching TRBD2 (6 bases). Trimming shortened V by 4 bases and J by 4 bases, and 17 bases separated the two germline ends. Germline CDR1 is SGHTA and CDR2 is FQGNSA. The CDR3 runs 15 residues. The CDR3 loop reads CASSSSFSGGYEQYF. The CDR3 DNA follows: TGTGCCAGCAGCTCGTCGTTTAGCGGAGGGTACGAGCAGTACTTC.

The rearrangement uses TRBV3-1 (or the pseudogene TRBV3-2) and TRBJ2-3; TRBD2 matches at 11 bases. The germline V gene encodes CDR1 LGHDT and CDR2 YNNKEL (reference sequence). This CDR3 spans 15 amino acids. After removal of 4 bases from V and 9 bases from J, the junction contained 9 bases not matched to a gene. This CDR3 reads CASSRGLADLPTQYF. CDR3 coding DNA: TGTGCCAGCAGCCGGGGACTAGCGGATCTTCCAACGCAGTATTTT.

The chain recombines TRBV7-8 with TRBJ1-5; no reliable D call. The germline CDR1 and CDR2 sequences are SGHVS and FQNEAQ. V was pared by 2 bases and J by 5 bases, with 7 bases between. The CDR3 runs to 13 residues. The CDR3 DNA sequence: TGTGCCAGCAGCTTAAGTCGGGATCAGCCCCAGCATTTT. Its translation: CASSLSRDQPQHF.

The chain carries TRBV18 and TRBJ2-7; 12 bases map to TRBD1. The CDR3 has 15 residues. Per germline, CDR1 KGHSH and CDR2 LQKENI. The trim removed 1 base at V and 5 bases at J, leaving 3 bases unmatched. The CDR3 nucleotides read TGTGCCAGCTCACCACGGGGACAGGGGGCTCACGAGCAGTACTTC. It encodes CASSPRGQGAHEQYF.

V gene TRBV7-2 combines with J gene TRBJ2-3; D is uncertain. V was trimmed by 0 bases and J by 3 bases, leaving 10 bases between them. Per the germline V gene, CDR1 is SGHTA and CDR2 is FQGNSA. The CDR3 length is 15 residues. The chain's CDR3 is CASSLAAGGTDTQYF. In DNA form, the CDR3 reads TGTGCCAGCAGCTTAGCGGCCGGCGGAACAGATACGCAGTATTTT.

This sequence joins TRBV5-1 and TRBJ1-6; 7 bases match TRBD1. The trim removed 0 bases at V and 3 bases at J, leaving 6 bases unmatched. Germline V gene data show CDR1 as SGHRS and CDR2 as YFSETQ. CDR3 length: 17 residues. In nucleotides, the CDR3 is TGCGCCAGCAGCTTGGTTTATGGGACAGACTATAATTCACCCCTCCACTTT. This translates into CASSLVYGTDYNSPLHF.

The chain links TRBV19 to TRBJ2-1; 9 positions agree with TRBD1. This CDR3 has 14 residues. CDR1 is LNHDA and CDR2 is SQIVND in the germline V gene (reference sequence). J gave up 4 bases and V 9 bases, and 7 bases lay outside the gene matches. CDR3 DNA: TGTGCCAGCCGACCGGGACAGGGATACAATGAGCAGTTCTTC. The encoded protein is CASRPGQGYNEQFF.

The chain couples TRBV5-1 to TRBJ2-5; 8 bases line up with TRBD2. Germline V lookup: CDR1 SGHRS, CDR2 YFSETQ. CDR3 length: 15 amino acids. V shed 4 bases, J shed 5 bases, and the junction held 10 bases outside the gene matches. CDR3 DNA: TGCGCCAGCAGCCCAGGACAGCGGGGGTGGGAGACCCAGTACTTC. It translates to CASSPGQRGWETQYF.

The chain links TRBV18 to TRBJ1-4; D remains ambiguous. The V end was cut by 3 bases, the J end by 0 bases, with 2 bases between. Germline CDR1 reads KGHSH; CDR2 reads LQKENI. The CDR3 consists of 13 residues. The CDR3 nucleotides read TGTGCCAGCTCACCTACAACTAATGAAAAACTGTTTTTT. It yields the protein CASSPTTNEKLFF.

The V gene is TRBV19, the J gene TRBJ1-1, with D possibly matching TRBD1 (6 bases). CDR1 LNHDA and CDR2 SQIVND come from the germline V gene (reference sequence). The CDR3 has 14 amino acids. Trimming shortened V by 8 bases and J by 12 bases, and 25 bases separated the two germline ends. CDR3: CASCPWTDQGGTFF. The CDR3 nucleotides are TGTGCCAGTTGCCCGTGGACAGATCAAGGTGGAACTTTCTTT.

J is TRBJ2-7 and V is TRBV7-6, with 7 nucleotides matching TRBD1. The CDR3 is 15 residues long. In germline, CDR1 is SGHVS, CDR2 FNYEAQ. J gave up 0 bases and V 5 bases, and 7 bases lay outside the gene matches. The CDR3 DNA reads as TGTGCCAGCAGCCCAATGACAGGGATCTCCTACGAGCAGTACTTC. This sequence encodes CASSPMTGISYEQYF. Together with reference TRBV7-6 and TRBJ2-7, the CDR3 gives the full variable domain: GAGVSQSPRYKVTKRGQDVALRCDPISGHVSLYWYRQALGQGPEFLTYFNYEAQQDKSGLPNDRFSAERPEGSISTLTIQRTEQRDSAMYRCASSPMTGISYEQYFGPGTRLTVT.